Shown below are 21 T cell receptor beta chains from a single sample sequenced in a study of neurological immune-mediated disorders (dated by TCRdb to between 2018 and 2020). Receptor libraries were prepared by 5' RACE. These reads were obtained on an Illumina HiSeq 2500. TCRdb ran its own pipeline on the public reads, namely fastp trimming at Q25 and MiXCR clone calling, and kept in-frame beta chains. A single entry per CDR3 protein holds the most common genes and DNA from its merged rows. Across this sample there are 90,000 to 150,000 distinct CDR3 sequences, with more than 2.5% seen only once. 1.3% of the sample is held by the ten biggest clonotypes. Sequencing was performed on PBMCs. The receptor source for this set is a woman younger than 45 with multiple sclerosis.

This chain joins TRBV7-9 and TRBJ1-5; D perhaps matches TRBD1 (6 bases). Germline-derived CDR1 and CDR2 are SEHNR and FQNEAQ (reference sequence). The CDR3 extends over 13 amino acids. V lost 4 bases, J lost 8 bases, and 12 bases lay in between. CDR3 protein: CASSSGEFEPQHF. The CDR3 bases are TGTGCCAGCAGCTCAGGGGAGTTCGAGCCCCAGCATTTT.

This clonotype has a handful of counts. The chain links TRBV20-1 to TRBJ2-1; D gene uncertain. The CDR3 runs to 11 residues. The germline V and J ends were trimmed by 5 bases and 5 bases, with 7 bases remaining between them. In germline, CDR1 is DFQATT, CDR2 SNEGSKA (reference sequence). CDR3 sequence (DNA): TGCAGTGCTGGACGGAACAATGAGCAGTTCTTC. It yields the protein CSAGRNNEQFF.

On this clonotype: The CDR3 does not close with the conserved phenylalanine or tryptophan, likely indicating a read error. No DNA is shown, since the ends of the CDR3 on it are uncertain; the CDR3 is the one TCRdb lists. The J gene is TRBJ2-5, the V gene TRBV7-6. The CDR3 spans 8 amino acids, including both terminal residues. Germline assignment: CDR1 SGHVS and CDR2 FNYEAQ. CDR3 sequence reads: CASSVILG.

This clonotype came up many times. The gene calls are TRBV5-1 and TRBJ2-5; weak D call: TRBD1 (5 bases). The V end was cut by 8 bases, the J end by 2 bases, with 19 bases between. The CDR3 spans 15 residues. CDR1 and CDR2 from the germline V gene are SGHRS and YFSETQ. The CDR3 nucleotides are TGCGCCAGTCGAAAGGGGATGCAAGCTCAAGAGACCCAGTACTTC. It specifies CASRKGMQAQETQYF.

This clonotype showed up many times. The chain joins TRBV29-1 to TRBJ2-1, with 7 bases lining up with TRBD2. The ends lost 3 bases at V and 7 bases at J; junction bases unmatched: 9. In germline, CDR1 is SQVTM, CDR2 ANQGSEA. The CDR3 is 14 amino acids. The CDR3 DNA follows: TGCAGCGTTGAGGGGGAGGGCCCTCGGAATGAGCAGTTCTTC. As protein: CSVEGEGPRNEQFF.

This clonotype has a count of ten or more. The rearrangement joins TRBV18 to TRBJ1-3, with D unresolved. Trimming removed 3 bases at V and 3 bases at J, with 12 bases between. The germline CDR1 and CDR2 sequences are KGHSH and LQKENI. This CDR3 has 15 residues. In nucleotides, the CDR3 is TGTGCCAGCTCACCTATCCCGACGGGTGGAAACACCATATATTTT. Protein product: CASSPIPTGGNTIYF.

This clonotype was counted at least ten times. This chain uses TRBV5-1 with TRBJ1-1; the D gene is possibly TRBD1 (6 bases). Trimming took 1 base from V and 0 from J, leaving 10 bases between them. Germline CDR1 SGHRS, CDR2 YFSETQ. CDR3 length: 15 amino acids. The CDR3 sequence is CASSLPTGMNTEAFF. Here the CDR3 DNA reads TGCGCCAGCAGCTTGCCGACAGGAATGAACACTGAAGCTTTCTTT.

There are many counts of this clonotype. CDR3 region: CASSFASGGIYEQYF. The DNA of the CDR3 is TGTGCCAGCAGTTTCGCTTCGGGAGGGATCTACGAGCAGTACTTC. The chain recombines TRBV12-3 or TRBV12-4 with TRBJ2-7, with TRBD2 matching over 8 bases. The ends lost 3 bases at V and 3 bases at J; junction bases unmatched: 7. CDR3 length: 15 residues.

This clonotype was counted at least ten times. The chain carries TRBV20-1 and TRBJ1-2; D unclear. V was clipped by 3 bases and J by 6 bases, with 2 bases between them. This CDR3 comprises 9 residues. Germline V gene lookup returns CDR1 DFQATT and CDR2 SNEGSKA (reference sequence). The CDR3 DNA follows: TGCAGTGCTAGGGATGGCTACACCTTC. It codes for CSARDGYTF.

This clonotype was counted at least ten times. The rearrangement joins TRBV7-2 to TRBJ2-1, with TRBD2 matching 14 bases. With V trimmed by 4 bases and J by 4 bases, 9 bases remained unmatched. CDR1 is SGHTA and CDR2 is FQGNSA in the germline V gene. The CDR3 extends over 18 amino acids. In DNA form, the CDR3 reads TGTGCCAGCAGCTCGCCTCGACTAGCGGGAGGGCCTTACAATGAGCAGTTCTTC. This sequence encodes CASSSPRLAGGPYNEQFF.

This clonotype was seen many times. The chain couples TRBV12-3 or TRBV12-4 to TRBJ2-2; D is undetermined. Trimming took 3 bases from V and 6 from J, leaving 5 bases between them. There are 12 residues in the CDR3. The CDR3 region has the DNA TGTGCCAGCAGTTTTATTCCCGGGGAGCTGTTTTTT. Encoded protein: CASSFIPGELFF.

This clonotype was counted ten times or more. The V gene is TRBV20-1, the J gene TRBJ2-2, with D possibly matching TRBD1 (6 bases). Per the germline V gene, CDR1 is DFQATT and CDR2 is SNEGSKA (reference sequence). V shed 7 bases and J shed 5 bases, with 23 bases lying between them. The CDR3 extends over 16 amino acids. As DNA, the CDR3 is TGCAGTGTTCTTGCCCTTACAGGGACGGGAACCGGGGAGCTGTTTTTT. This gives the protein CSVLALTGTGTGELFF.

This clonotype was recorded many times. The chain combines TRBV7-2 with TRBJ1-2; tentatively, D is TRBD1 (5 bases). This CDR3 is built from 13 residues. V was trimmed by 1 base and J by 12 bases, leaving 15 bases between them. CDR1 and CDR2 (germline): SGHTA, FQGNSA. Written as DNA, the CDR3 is TGTGCCAGCAGCTTAGTAGCAAGGGGAGGAAACACCTTC. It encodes CASSLVARGGNTF.

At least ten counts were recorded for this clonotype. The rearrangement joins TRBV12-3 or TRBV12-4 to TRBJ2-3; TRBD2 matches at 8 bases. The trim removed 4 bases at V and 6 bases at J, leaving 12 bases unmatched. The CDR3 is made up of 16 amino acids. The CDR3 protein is CASSSRAGAWWDTQYF. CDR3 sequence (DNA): TGTGCCAGCAGTTCCCGAGCGGGGGCATGGTGGGATACGCAGTATTTT.

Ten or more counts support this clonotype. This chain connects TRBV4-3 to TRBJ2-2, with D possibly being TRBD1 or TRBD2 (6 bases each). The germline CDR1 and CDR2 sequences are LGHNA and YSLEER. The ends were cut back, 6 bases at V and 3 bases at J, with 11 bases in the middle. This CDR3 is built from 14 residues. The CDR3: CASRGGSDTGELFF. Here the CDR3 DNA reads TGCGCCAGCAGAGGGGGGAGCGACACCGGGGAGCTGTTTTTT.

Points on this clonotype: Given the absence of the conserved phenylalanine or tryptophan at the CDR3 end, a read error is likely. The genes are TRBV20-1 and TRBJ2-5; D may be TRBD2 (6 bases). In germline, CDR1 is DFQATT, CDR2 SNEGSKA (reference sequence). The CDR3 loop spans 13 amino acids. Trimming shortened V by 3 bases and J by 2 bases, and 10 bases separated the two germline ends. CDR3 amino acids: CSARPGEQETQYN. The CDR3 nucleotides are TGCAGTGCTAGGCCGGGGGAACAAGAGACCCAGTACAAC.

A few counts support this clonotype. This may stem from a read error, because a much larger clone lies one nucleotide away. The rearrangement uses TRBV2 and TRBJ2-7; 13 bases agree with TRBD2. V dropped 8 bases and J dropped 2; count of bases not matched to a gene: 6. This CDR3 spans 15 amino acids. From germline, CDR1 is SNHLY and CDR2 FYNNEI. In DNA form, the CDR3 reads TGTGCCAGCCGGCAGGGACTAGCGGGACCCTACGAGCAGTACTTC. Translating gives CASRQGLAGPYEQYF.

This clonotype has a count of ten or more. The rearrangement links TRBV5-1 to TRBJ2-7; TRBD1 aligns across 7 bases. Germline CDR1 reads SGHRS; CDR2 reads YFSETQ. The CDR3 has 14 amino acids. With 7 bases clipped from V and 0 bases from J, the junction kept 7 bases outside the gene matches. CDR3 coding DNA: TGCGCCAGCCGGACAGGACCCAGCTCCTACGAGCAGTACTTC. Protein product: CASRTGPSSYEQYF.

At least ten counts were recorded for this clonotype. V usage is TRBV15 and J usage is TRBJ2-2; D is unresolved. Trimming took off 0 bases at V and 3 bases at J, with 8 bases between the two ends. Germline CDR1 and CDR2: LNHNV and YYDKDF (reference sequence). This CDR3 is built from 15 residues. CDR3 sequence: CATSREWLDTGELFF. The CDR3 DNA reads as TGTGCCACCAGCAGAGAGTGGTTGGACACCGGGGAGCTGTTTTTT. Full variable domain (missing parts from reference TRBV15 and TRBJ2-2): DAMVIQNPRYQVTQFGKPVTLSCSQTLNHNVMYWYQQKSSQAPKLLFHYYDKDFNNEADTPDNFQSRRPNTSFCFLDIRSPGLGDTAMYLCATSREWLDTGELFFGEGSRLTVL.

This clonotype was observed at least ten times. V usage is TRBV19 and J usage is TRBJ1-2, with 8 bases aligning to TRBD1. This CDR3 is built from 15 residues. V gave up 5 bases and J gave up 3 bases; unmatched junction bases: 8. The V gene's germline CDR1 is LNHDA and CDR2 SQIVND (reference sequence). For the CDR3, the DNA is TGTGCCAGTAGTCTCCTGGCAGGGGGCGACTATGGCTACACCTTC. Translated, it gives CASSLLAGGDYGYTF.

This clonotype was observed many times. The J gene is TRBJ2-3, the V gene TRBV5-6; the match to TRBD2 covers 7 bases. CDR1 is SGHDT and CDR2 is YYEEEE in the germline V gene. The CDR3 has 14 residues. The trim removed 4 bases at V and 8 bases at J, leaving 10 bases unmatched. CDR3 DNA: TGTGCCAGCAGCGAAAAGCGGGGTGCTGGTACGCAGTATTTT. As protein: CASSEKRGAGTQYF.